Listed below are T cell receptor beta chains from one sample, sequenced in a study of cytomegalovirus exposure and HLA in healthy donors. Profiled with immunoSEQ multiplex PCR; TCRdb holds only in-frame clones, not every one. The sample includes 150,000 to 200,000 clones, about 70% of them seen just once. Sequencing was performed on PBMCs. These receptors were taken from a woman aged 40 to 55 in good health and CMV-seropositive. CDR3s include the opening cysteine and the closing phenylalanine or tryptophan. D genes are given only for firm matches. Clone size appears in some rows only: once, few, many, or a class for an expanded clone.

size,J,D,V,CDR3,DNA
.,TRBJ2-3,TRBD2,TRBV6-1,CASRGSGIDTQYF,TGTGCCAGCAGGGGTAGCGGGATAGATACGCAGTATTTT
.,TRBJ2-1,TRBD1,TRBV19,CASSQQGSGYNEQFF,TGTGCCAGTAGTCAACAGGGGAGTGGGTACAATGAGCAGTTCTTC
few,TRBJ2-3,.,TRBV7-6,CASSMGGGTPHDTQYF,TGTGCCAGCAGCATGGGAGGGGGGACTCCACATGATACGCAGTATTTT
.,TRBJ1-5,.,TRBV7-9,CSSSSSYQPQHF,TGTTCCAGCAGCTCTTCGTATCAGCCCCAGCATTTT
.,TRBJ2-7,TRBD2,TRBV10-3,CAISPRLSGGNDEQYF,TGTGCCATCAGCCCAAGGTTGAGCGGGGGAAACGACGAGCAGTACTTC
.,TRBJ1-6,TRBD1,TRBV27,CASSPHRGVSSPLHF,TGTGCCAGCAGCCCCCACAGGGGCGTTAGTTCACCCCTCCACTTT
.,TRBJ1-1,.,TRBV21-1,CASSCLGLTGEAFF,TGTGCCAGCAGCTGCCTGGGCCTTACTGGCGAAGCTTTCTTT
few,TRBJ1-5,.,TRBV6-5,CASRRQGNQPQHF,TGTGCCAGCCGAAGACAGGGCAATCAGCCCCAGCATTTT
few,TRBJ2-7,.,TRBV5-1,CASSLDSLSYEQYF,TGCGCCAGCAGCTTAGACAGTCTATCCTACGAGCAGTACTTC
.,TRBJ2-2,.,TRBV7-9,CASRAASVDGELFF,TGTGCCAGCAGAGCCGCTAGCGTTGACGGGGAGCTGTTTTTT
.,TRBJ2-7,.,TRBV5-1,CASSLGAGSYEQYF,TGCGCCAGCAGCTTGGGAGCAGGCAGCTACGAGCAGTACTTC
.,TRBJ2-7,.,TRBV14,CASSQARDEQYF,TGTGCCAGCAGCCAAGCCCGCGACGAGCAGTACTTC
few,TRBJ2-5,TRBD2,TRBV9,CASSGTSGRETQYF,TGTGCCAGCAGCGGGACTAGCGGGAGAGAGACCCAGTACTTC
.,TRBJ2-7,.,TRBV7-2,CASSLQTGETYEQYF,TGTGCCAGCAGCTTACAGACAGGCGAAACCTACGAGCAGTACTTC
.,TRBJ2-7,.,TRBV5-1,CASSRTGNPRGDEQYF,TGCGCCAGCAGCCGAACGGGGAACCCCCGCGGGGACGAGCAGTACTTC
.,TRBJ2-3,TRBD1,TRBV6-4,CASSQGASTDTQYF,TGTGCCAGCAGTCAGGGGGCCAGCACAGATACGCAGTATTTT
.,TRBJ2-7,.,TRBV23-1,CASRLQSEKAEQYF,TGCGCCAGCAGACTACAATCGGAAAAAGCCGAGCAGTACTTC
few,TRBJ1-5,.,TRBV7-9,CASSPGGRGGNQPQHF,TGTGCCAGCAGCCCGGGGGGAAGGGGTGGCAATCAGCCCCAGCATTTT
.,TRBJ2-7,.,TRBV5-5,CASSFTQGTEYEQYF,TGTGCCAGCAGCTTCACCCAGGGGACGGAGTACGAGCAGTACTTC
.,TRBJ1-2,TRBD1,TRBV13,CASSLGTGNYGYTF,TGTGCCAGCAGCTTAGGGACAGGGAACTATGGCTACACCTTC
few,TRBJ2-7,TRBD2,TRBV5-4,CASSGKTSGRGYEQYF,TGTGCCAGCAGCGGAAAGACTAGCGGGAGAGGGTACGAGCAGTACTTC
.,TRBJ1-1,.,TRBV2,CASSEVIGNTEAFF,TGTGCCAGCAGTGAAGTAATCGGGAACACTGAAGCTTTCTTT
once,TRBJ2-2,.,TRBV19,CASTRLNTGELFF,TGTGCCAGTACGCGGTTGAACACCGGGGAGCTGTTTTTT
.,TRBJ1-5,TRBD1,TRBV7-8,CASSLEGGAGGVGQPQHF,TGTGCCAGCAGCTTAGAGGGGGGGGCAGGGGGCGTCGGTCAGCCCCAGCATTTT
.,TRBJ1-1,TRBD1,TRBV5-5,CASSRDSSFTEAFF,TGTGCCAGCAGCCGGGACAGTAGTTTCACTGAAGCTTTCTTT
.,TRBJ1-5,TRBD1,TRBV6-5,CASSSGDSPNQPQHF,TGTGCCAGCAGCTCAGGGGACAGTCCTAATCAGCCCCAGCATTTT
.,TRBJ2-1,TRBD1,TRBV19,CASSFQDRYNEQFF,TGTGCCAGTAGTTTTCAGGACAGGTACAATGAGCAGTTCTTC
.,TRBJ2-5,.,TRBV28,CATRGETQYF,TGTGCCACCCGGGGGGAGACCCAGTACTTC
.,TRBJ1-2,TRBD1,TRBV6-5,CASSSETGSGYGYTF,TGTGCCAGCAGTTCCGAGACAGGGTCGGGCTATGGCTACACCTTC
.,TRBJ2-3,TRBD2,TRBV2,CASSPTSGATDTQYF,TGTGCCAGCAGTCCGACTAGCGGGGCCACAGATACGCAGTATTTT
.,TRBJ2-5,.,TRBV5-1,CASSPRRGQQETQYF,TGCGCCAGCAGCCCAAGGAGGGGGCAACAAGAGACCCAGTACTTC
.,TRBJ1-4,.,TRBV7-6,CASSGMGHAPSNEKLFF,TGTGCCAGCAGCGGAATGGGACACGCACCTTCTAATGAAAAACTGTTTTTT
few,TRBJ2-7,TRBD1,TRBV19,CASSTGQNYEQYF,TGTGCCAGTAGTACGGGACAGAACTACGAGCAGTACTTC
.,TRBJ1-1,TRBD1,TRBV13,CASSRIQGVTEAFF,TGTGCCAGCAGCCGAATACAGGGGGTCACTGAAGCTTTCTTT
.,TRBJ2-1,.,TRBV7-2,CASSFGTRYNEQFF,TGTGCCAGCAGCTTCGGGACTCGGTACAATGAGCAGTTCTTC
few,TRBJ2-7,TRBD1,TRBV28,CASRPGTVSYEQYF,TGTGCCAGCAGACCAGGGACAGTCTCCTACGAGCAGTACTTC
.,TRBJ2-7,TRBD2,TRBV29-1,CSVSRSGGGEQYF,TGCAGCGTTTCCAGGTCGGGGGGAGGCGAGCAGTACTTC
.,TRBJ1-1,TRBD1,TRBV5-6,CASSIPRDRDTEAFF,TGTGCCAGCAGCATACCCCGGGACAGAGACACTGAAGCTTTCTTT
once,TRBJ2-3,.,TRBV7-2,CASRSGGPFRTDTQYF,TGTGCCAGCAGGTCCGGGGGGCCGTTTCGCACAGATACGCAGTATTTT
.,TRBJ2-7,.,TRBV4-2,CASSQAHRQATYEQYF,TGTGCCAGCAGCCAAGCCCACCGCCAGGCTACCTACGAGCAGTACTTC